This TCR beta chain was captured in a study of T cell clonotyping in hematopoietic cell transplantation. The wider study: Recipients' pretransplant samples followed cytoreduction. Study observations and caveats: Recipient TCR diversity dropped after transplant; expanded clonotypes rose from day 30 to 180. Few recipient clonotypes overlapped donors; over 95% were de novo at given depth.

V was cut by 5 bases and J by 0 bases, with 12 bases left in between. Germline-derived CDR1 and CDR2 are SGHRS and YFSETQ. The CDR3 runs to 14 residues. This clone appeared once. Its antigen is not known. The data were produced by immunoSEQ multiplex PCR, yet TCRdb's version contains in-frame clones alone and is incomplete. The sample shows several thousand clones, more than 85% of them seen only once. Noted time point: recipient sample about 28 days before transplant, after cytoreduction. The chain has TRBV5-1 and TRBJ2-7, with D maybe TRBD2 (6 bases). The specimen was peripheral blood mononuclear cells, collected before stem cell transplant. The TCR sequence derives from a woman aged 60-75 years with acute myeloid leukemia. Some clones in this sample may be carry-over from other donors' samples. CDR3 in amino acids: CASSLGGVSYEQYF. For the CDR3, the DNA is TGCGCCAGCAGTCTGGGGGGAGTCTCCTACGAGCAGTACTTC.